This TCR beta chain stems from a study of T cell changes during pregnancy in multiple sclerosis (dated by TCRdb to about 2019). Context from the whole study: In women with multiple sclerosis, the researchers looked at how the T cell repertoire shifted as pregnancy progressed.

From cysteine to phenylalanine, the CDR3 is 17 amino acids long. Here the CDR3 DNA is all that survives: 51 bases in frame from base 1. CDR1 and CDR2 were assigned from the germline V gene (reference sequence) as SGHKS and YYEKEE. V loses 4 bases, J loses 0 bases, and the germline ends lie 17 bases apart. Libraries were made using the immunoSEQ multiplex PCR assay. The source is immuneACCESS, and TCRdb retained only in-frame sequences with V and J called. Part of the clones is not carried over; for the studies checked, unresolved V genes explain less than half of this, and the remainder is unexplained. This sample holds around 88,000 clones; over 80% were observed only once. In total, the top ten clones hold under 3% of the sample. As to this clone: Its antigen is currently not known. No qualities accompany the bases; no much larger clone lies one base away.

The clonotype was recovered from a female donor with multiple sclerosis, enrolled in a pregnancy study. This sample comprised peripheral blood, obtained in the first trimester of pregnancy. The rearranged chain carries TRBV5-5 and TRBJ1-3; the D gene cannot be named for sure. The CDR3 reads as follows: CASSSALTWISGNTIYF. The base sequence is TGTGCCAGCAGCAGCGCACTGACGTGGATCTCTGGAAACACCATATATTTT.